One and the same sample provided the 18 T cell receptor beta chains below, sequenced in a study of T-cell memory formation after mild COVID-19. From the 5' RACE reads, TCRdb called clonotypes with MiXCR, one entry per CDR3 protein. Among roughly 14,000 distinct CDR3 sequences listed, roughly 19% were seen once. The sequenced material came from PBMCs or a T cell subset sorted from them (not recorded which). Receptor source: an adult woman who had mild COVID-19 (a few samples of this study predate the infection). Cell type and time point are not known.

This clonotype was found many times. Its ends do not fully match the called genes, so a read error is possible. The V and J genes are TRBV30 and TRBJ1-2; D ambiguous. The germline CDR1 and CDR2 sequences are GTSNPN and SVGIG (reference sequence). There are 10 residues in the CDR3. The CDR3 nucleotides read TGTGCCTGGAGTGTGGAGGGTCCCTCCTTC. Its translation: CAWSVEGPSF.

This clonotype came up many times. The chain uses TRBV20-1 and TRBJ1-2; D gene uncertain. Germline CDR1 is DFQATT and CDR2 is SNEGSKA (reference sequence). CDR3 length: 14 residues. Deletions cut 3 bases from V and 6 bases from J, with 17 bases between. CDR3 loop: CSASPIGRGDGYTF. CDR3 nucleotide sequence: TGCAGTGCTAGCCCCATTGGACGGGGAGATGGCTACACCTTC.

This clonotype has a count of ten or more. The chain is built from TRBV7-9 and TRBJ2-7; TRBD2 agrees at 14 bases. The CDR3 extends over 19 amino acids. Trimming cost V 5 bases and J 3 bases; bases outside gene matches: 15. CDR1 and CDR2 from the germline V gene are SEHNR and FQNEAQ (reference sequence). For the CDR3, the DNA is TGTGCCAGCAGCCTCTGGGGACTAGCGGGAGTAAGGGGGAACTACGAGCAGTACTTC. Amino acids: CASSLWGLAGVRGNYEQYF.

The rearrangement joins TRBV4-3 to TRBJ1-5, with unresolved D. This CDR3 spans 15 amino acids. Germline CDR1 reads LGHNA; CDR2 reads YSLEER. V lost 0 bases and J lost 6, with 12 bases in between. The CDR3 here is CASSQDQAGIQPQHF. As DNA, the CDR3 is TGCGCCAGCAGCCAAGATCAGGCGGGTATTCAGCCCCAGCATTTT.

This clonotype showed up many times. This chain connects TRBV10-3 to TRBJ2-2; D might be TRBD2 (6 bases). Trimming took 6 bases from V and 2 from J, leaving 13 bases between them. The CDR3 is 15 residues long. The germline V gene encodes CDR1 ENHRY and CDR2 SYGVKD. CDR3 in DNA: TGTGCCATCAGGGGACCTAGCGCAAACACCGGGGAGCTGTTTTTT. This codes for CAIRGPSANTGELFF.

This chain uses TRBV4-1 with TRBJ2-7; 7 bases match TRBD1. CDR1 MGHRA and CDR2 YSYEKL come from the germline V gene. The CDR3 is 15 amino acids. J lost 1 base, V lost 3 bases, and 6 bases had no gene match. CDR3 DNA sequence: TGCGCCAGCAGCCACGGACCGGGACAGTCCTACGAGCAGTACTTC. Its protein is CASSHGPGQSYEQYF.

In this sample, this clonotype turned up many times. The chain recombines TRBV7-9 with TRBJ2-7; D might be TRBD1 or TRBD2, each matching 5 bases. This CDR3 comprises 14 residues. Germline CDR1 is SEHNR and CDR2 is FQNEAQ (reference sequence). The V end was cut by 0 bases, the J end by 6 bases, with 12 bases between. The DNA for the CDR3 is TGTGCCAGCAGCTTAGCGGGGGTTAACACCGAGCAGTACTTC. Its protein is CASSLAGVNTEQYF.

This clonotype was seen at least ten times. The rearrangement uses TRBV7-3 and TRBJ2-3; D is unclear. This CDR3 is 14 amino acids long. V dropped 2 bases and J dropped 1 base, with 7 bases sitting between them. The germline CDR1 and CDR2 sequences are SGHTA and FQGTGA. CDR3 sequence reads: CASSLRQRTDTQYF. DNA of the CDR3: TGTGCCAGCAGCTTACGGCAGCGCACAGATACGCAGTATTTT.

This clonotype was observed many times. This chain connects TRBV6-2 or TRBV6-3 to TRBJ2-7; 9 bases agree with TRBD2. The J segment lost 2 bases and the V segment lost 2 bases, leaving 16 bases of the junction unmatched. Germline CDR1 and CDR2: MNHEY and SVGEGT. The CDR3 has 19 residues. The CDR3 loop is CASSYTAGRGIAGAYEQYF. The CDR3 coding sequence is TGTGCCAGCAGTTACACCGCGGGACGCGGGATAGCGGGAGCCTACGAGCAGTACTTC.

This clonotype was seen ten or more times. V gene TRBV27 combines with J gene TRBJ2-7; 7 bases map to TRBD1. The V gene end was trimmed by 3 bases and the J gene end by 5 bases; junction bases not matched to a gene: 7. There are 14 residues in the CDR3. Germline values: CDR1 MNHEY, CDR2 SMNVEV (reference sequence). The CDR3: CASSFLRGLDEQYF. The CDR3 nucleotides are TGTGCCAGCAGTTTTTTGAGGGGGCTGGACGAGCAGTACTTC.

This clonotype has at least ten counts. The chain uses TRBV3-1 and TRBJ1-2; 9 nucleotides agree with TRBD1. This CDR3 contains 14 residues. In germline, CDR1 is LGHDT, CDR2 YNNKEL (reference sequence). The junction had 5 bases not matched to a gene; V was cut back by 3 bases and J by 6 bases. The CDR3 nucleotides are TGTGCCAGCAGCCAGAACAGGGGGCATAATGGCTACACCTTC. Its translation is CASSQNRGHNGYTF.

The chain combines TRBV7-2 with TRBJ2-3; TRBD1 aligns across 7 bases. CDR3 length: 14 amino acids. The V and J ends lost 5 bases and 6 bases, in that order; junction bases with no gene match: 8. Germline CDR1 SGHTA, CDR2 FQGNSA. CDR3 in amino acids: CASSRKTGTDTQYF. Here the CDR3 DNA reads TGTGCCAGCAGCCGGAAGACAGGGACCGATACGCAGTATTTT.

In this sample, this clonotype turned up many times. The chain uses TRBV18 and TRBJ2-3; 7 bases line up with TRBD2. There are 18 residues in the CDR3. CDR1 is KGHSH and CDR2 is LQKENI in the germline V gene. With V trimmed by 2 bases and J by 2 bases, 13 bases remained unmatched. The CDR3 region has the DNA TGTGCCAGCTCACCATTTATGAGCGGGGCAGATCTCACAGATACGCAGTATTTT. Translation gives CASSPFMSGADLTDTQYF.

J is TRBJ2-2 and V is TRBV5-1; D gene ambiguous. Deletions cut 5 bases from V and 0 bases from J, with 8 bases between. The CDR3 is 14 amino acids. Germline lookup yields CDR1 SGHRS and CDR2 YFSETQ. DNA for the CDR3: TGCGCCAGCAGGACGTGGGCGAACACCGGGGAGCTGTTTTTT. Amino acids: CASRTWANTGELFF.

This clonotype occurred many times. This rearrangement joins TRBV12-3 or TRBV12-4 to TRBJ2-1; 8 bases map to TRBD1. J lost 4 bases, V lost 4 bases, and 6 bases had no gene match. CDR3 length: 15 residues. Here the CDR3 DNA reads TGTGCCAGCAGTTACGGGACAGGAGGTTACAATGAGCAGTTCTTC. Its protein is CASSYGTGGYNEQFF.

In its sample, this clonotype was seen many times. CDR3 region: CASSLDGLAGVEKLFF. Here the CDR3 DNA reads TGTGCCAGCAGCTTAGACGGTTTGGCAGGGGTTGAAAAACTGTTTTTT. The chain employs TRBV7-9 and TRBJ1-4; a weak D match, TRBD1 (6 bases). Trimming left V 1 base short and J 7 bases short, with 16 bases between. Germline V CDR1 and CDR2: SEHNR, FQNEAQ (reference sequence). The CDR3 contains 16 residues.

The V call is TRBV3-1, the J call TRBJ1-1; no clear D gene. Germline V gene sequence: CDR1 LGHDT, CDR2 YNNKEL (reference sequence). The CDR3 spans 14 residues. Trimming shortened V by 1 base and J by 0 bases, and 6 bases separated the two germline ends. CDR3 loop: CASSQGAMNTEAFF. CDR3 coding DNA: TGTGCCAGCAGCCAAGGGGCAATGAACACTGAAGCTTTCTTT. The whole variable domain, filled in from reference TRBV3-1 and TRBJ1-1, reads DTAVSQTPKYLVTQMGNDKSIKCEQNLGHDTMYWYKQDSKKFLKIMFSYNNKELIINETVPNRFSPKSPDKAHLNLHINSLELGDSAVYFCASSQGAMNTEAFFGQGTRLTVV.

This clonotype was observed many times. The genes are TRBV25-1 and TRBJ2-5; D remains ambiguous. Germline V gene lookup returns CDR1 MGHDK and CDR2 SYGVNS. V dropped 3 bases and J dropped 1 base, with 15 bases sitting between them. This CDR3 has 16 residues. The CDR3 bases are TGTGCCAGCAGTGAGTGGCCTTTGGGCCTCCAAGAGACCCAGTACTTC. This translates into CASSEWPLGLQETQYF.